This TCR beta chain was found in a study of blood T cell repertoires in COVID-19. Study at large: Some COVID-19 samples were acute and others convalescent; all came from the United States, Italy and Spain. In each case, the material was cDNA or gDNA derived from T cells, B-cell-depleted T cells, or PBMCs.

Germline-derived CDR1 and CDR2 are KGHDR and SFDVKD. Trimming took 1 base from V and 6 from J, leaving 7 bases between them. This CDR3 has 13 amino acids. Authors' analysis steps: Amplification with reference gene primers provided the estimates of nucleated cell counts. Only in-frame clones appear in the TCRdb table, and some are missing; sequencing was by immunoSEQ multiplex PCR. V, J and clone size derive from that table, while D and trimming were established from the DNA sequence. The sample carries under 50,000 clones, 79% recorded once. This receptor was obtained from a man aged 65-85 years with acute or convalescent COVID-19. The sample was peripheral blood. This chain joins TRBV24-1 and TRBJ2-3; TRBD1 might be the D (6 bases). CDR3 DNA sequence: TGTGCCACCAGTGATTTAACAGGGGATACGCAGTATTTT. Translating gives CATSDLTGDTQYF.